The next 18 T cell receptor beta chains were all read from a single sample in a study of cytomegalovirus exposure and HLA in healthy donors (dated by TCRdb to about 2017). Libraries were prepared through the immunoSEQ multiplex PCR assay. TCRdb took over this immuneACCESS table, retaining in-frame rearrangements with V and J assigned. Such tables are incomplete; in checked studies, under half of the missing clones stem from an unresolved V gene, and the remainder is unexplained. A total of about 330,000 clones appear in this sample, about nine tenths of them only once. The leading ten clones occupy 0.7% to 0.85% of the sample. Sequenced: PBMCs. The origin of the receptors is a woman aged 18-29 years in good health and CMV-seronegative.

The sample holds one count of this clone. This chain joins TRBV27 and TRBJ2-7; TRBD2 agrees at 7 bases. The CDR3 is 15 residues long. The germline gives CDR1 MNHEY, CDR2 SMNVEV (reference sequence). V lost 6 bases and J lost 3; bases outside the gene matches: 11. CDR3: CASSPPGTTNYEQYF. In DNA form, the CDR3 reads TGTGCCAGCAGCCCCCCCGGGACTACCAACTACGAGCAGTACTTC.

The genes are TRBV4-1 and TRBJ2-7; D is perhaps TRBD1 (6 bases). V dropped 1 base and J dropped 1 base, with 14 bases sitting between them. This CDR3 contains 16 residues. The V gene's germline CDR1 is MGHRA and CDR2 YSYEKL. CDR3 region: CASSQVGGSLSYEQYF. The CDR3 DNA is TGCGCCAGCAGCCAAGTTGGGGGCAGCCTTTCCTACGAGCAGTACTTC.

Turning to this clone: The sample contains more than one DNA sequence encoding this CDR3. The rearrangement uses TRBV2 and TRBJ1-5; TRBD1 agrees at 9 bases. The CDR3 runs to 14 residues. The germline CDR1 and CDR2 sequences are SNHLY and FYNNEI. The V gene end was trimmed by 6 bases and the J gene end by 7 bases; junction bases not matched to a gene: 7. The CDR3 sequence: CASRSGTGYQPQHF. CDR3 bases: TGTGCCAGCAGGTCCGGGACAGGGTACCAGCCCCAGCATTTT.

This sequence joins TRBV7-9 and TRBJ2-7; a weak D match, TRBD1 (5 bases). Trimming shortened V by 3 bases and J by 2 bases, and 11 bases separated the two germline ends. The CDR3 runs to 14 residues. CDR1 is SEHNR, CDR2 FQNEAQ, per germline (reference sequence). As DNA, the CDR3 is TGTGCCAGCAGCTTGGGGCAGGAAACCTACGAGCAGTACTTC. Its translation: CASSLGQETYEQYF.

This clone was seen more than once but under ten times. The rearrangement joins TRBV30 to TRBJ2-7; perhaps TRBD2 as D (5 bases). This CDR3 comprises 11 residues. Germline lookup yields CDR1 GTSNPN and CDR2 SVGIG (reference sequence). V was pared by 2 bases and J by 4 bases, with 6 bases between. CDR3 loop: CAWSRGYEQYF. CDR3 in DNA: TGTGCCTGGAGTAGAGGGTACGAGCAGTACTTC.

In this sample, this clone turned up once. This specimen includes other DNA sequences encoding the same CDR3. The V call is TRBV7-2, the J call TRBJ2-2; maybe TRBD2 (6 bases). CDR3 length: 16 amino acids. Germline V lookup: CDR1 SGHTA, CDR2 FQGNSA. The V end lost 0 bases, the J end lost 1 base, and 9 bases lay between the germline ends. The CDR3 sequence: CASSLAGRGNTGELFF. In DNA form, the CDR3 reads TGTGCCAGCAGCTTAGCGGGGCGGGGGAACACCGGGGAGCTGTTTTTT.

CDR3 sequence reads: CSAVGGTYEQYF. The CDR3, as DNA: TGCAGCGCCGTGGGGGGGACCTACGAGCAGTACTTC. The V and J genes are TRBV29-1 and TRBJ2-7; TRBD2 aligns across 7 bases. From germline, CDR1 is SQVTM and CDR2 ANQGSEA. The CDR3 has 12 amino acids. V lost 7 bases and J lost 2; bases outside the gene matches: 5.

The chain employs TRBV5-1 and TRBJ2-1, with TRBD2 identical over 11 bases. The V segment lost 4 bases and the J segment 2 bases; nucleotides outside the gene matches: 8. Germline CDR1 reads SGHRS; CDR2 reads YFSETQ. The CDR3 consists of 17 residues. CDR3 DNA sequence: TGCGCCAGCAGCCACCTGAAACTAGCGGGGGCCTACAATGAGCAGTTCTTC. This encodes CASSHLKLAGAYNEQFF.

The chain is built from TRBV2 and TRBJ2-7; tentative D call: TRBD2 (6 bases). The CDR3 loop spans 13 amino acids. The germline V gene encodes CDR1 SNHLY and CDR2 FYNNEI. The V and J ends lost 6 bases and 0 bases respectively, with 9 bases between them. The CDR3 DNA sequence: TGTGCCAGCAGCCGGGACTTCTCCTACGAGCAGTACTTC. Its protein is CASSRDFSYEQYF.

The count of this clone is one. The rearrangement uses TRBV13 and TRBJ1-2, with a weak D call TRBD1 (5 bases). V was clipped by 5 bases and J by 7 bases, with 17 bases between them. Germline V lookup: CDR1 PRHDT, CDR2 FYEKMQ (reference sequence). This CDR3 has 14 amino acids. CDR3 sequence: CASSSRPGGSGYTF. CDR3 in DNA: TGTGCCAGCAGCAGTCGCCCCGGGGGGAGTGGCTACACCTTC. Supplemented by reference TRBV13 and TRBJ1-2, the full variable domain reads AAGVIQSPRHLIKEKRETATLKCYPIPRHDTVYWYQQGPGQDPQFLISFYEKMQSDKGSIPDRFSAQQFSDYHSELNMSSLELGDSALYFCASSSRPGGSGYTFGSGTRLTVV.

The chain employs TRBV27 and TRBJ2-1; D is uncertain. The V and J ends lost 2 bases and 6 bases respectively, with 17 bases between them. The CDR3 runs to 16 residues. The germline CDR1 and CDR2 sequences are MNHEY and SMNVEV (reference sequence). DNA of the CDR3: TGTGCCAGCAGTTTAAAAGATGTCCGGTCAGGCAATGAGCAGTTCTTC. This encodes CASSLKDVRSGNEQFF.

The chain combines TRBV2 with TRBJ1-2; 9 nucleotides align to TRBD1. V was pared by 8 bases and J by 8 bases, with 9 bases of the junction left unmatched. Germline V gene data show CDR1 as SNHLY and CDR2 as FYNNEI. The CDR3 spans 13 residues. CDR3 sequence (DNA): TGTGCCAGCCAACCTGACAGGGGGGACGGCTACACCTTC. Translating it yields CASQPDRGDGYTF.

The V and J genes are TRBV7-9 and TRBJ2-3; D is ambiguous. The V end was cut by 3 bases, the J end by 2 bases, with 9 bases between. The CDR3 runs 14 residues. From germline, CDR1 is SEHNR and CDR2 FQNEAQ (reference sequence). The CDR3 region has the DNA TGTGCCAGCAGCTTGGGTAGCACCACAGATACGCAGTATTTT. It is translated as CASSLGSTTDTQYF.

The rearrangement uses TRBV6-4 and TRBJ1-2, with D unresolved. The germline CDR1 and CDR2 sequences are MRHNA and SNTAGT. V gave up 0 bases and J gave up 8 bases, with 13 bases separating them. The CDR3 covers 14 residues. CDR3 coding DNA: TGTGCCAGCAGTGACTCGAGTCTGGCGGGCGGCTACACCTTC. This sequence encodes CASSDSSLAGGYTF.

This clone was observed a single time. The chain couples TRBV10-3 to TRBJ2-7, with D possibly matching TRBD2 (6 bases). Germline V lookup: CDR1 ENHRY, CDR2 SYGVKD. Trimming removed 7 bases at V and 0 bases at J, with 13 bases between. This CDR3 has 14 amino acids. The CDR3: CAINAGRNSYEQYF. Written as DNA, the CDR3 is TGTGCCATCAACGCGGGACGGAACTCCTACGAGCAGTACTTC.

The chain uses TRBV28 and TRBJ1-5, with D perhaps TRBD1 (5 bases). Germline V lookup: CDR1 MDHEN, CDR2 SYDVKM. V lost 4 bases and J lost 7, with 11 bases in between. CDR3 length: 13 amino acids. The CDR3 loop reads CASSSTGFQPQHF. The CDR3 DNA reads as TGTGCCAGCAGTTCCACAGGATTCCAGCCCCAGCATTTT.

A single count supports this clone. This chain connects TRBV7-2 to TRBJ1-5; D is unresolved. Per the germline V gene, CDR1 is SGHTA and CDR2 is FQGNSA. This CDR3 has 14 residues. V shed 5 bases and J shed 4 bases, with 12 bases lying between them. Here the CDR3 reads CASSRWTGNQPQHF. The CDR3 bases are TGTGCCAGCAGCCGATGGACTGGTAATCAGCCCCAGCATTTT.

The CDR3 loop reads CASRLEAGVVHEQYF. The CDR3 DNA is TGCGCCAGCAGACTTGAGGCAGGGGTTGTCCACGAGCAGTACTTC. The V and J genes are TRBV5-1 and TRBJ2-7; maybe TRBD1 (6 bases). This CDR3 has 15 amino acids. V gave up 5 bases and J gave up 5 bases, with 20 bases separating them. CDR1 is SGHRS and CDR2 is YFSETQ in the germline V gene.